The 20 T cell receptor beta chains below all came from one sample that was sequenced in a study of blood T cells in healthy people across ages (dated by TCRdb to about 2015). Library construction relied on 5' RACE. Sequencing was performed on an Illumina HiSeq 2500. A second roughly 7 to 12 cycle PCR used a sample-barcoded 5' primer and a J-beta primer mix. TCRdb itself trimmed the public reads at Q25 with fastp, ran MiXCR and retained productive beta chains. Rows matching on CDR3 protein sequence are summarized as one entry with the most common DNA and genes. Here the sample has approximately 690,000 distinct CDR3 sequences; about 53% occur a single time. The top ten constitute over 30% of the sample. Input material: blood. The receptors were sampled from a man aged 55 to 69 in good health.

V usage is TRBV29-1 and J usage is TRBJ1-2; D gene uncertain. The CDR3 is 12 amino acids. Germline V gene lookup returns CDR1 SQVTM and CDR2 ANQGSEA. V was shortened by 0 bases and J by 8 bases, with 10 bases between the two germline ends. CDR3 loop: CSVEDLTSGYTF. As DNA, the CDR3 is TGCAGCGTTGAAGATCTCACATCCGGCTACACCTTC. Based on the CDR3 plus reference TRBV29-1 and TRBJ1-2, the full variable domain is SAVISQKPSRDICQRGTSLTIQCQVDSQVTMMFWYRQQPGQSLTLIATANQGSEATYESGFVIDKFPISRPNLTFSTLTVSNMSPEDSSIYLCSVEDLTSGYTFGSGTRLTVV.

This rearrangement joins TRBV19 to TRBJ1-1; D uncertain. With 3 bases removed from V and 4 bases from J, the gap between germline ends came to 12 bases. Germline loops: CDR1 LNHDA, CDR2 SQIVND (reference sequence). The CDR3 spans 14 residues. The CDR3 loop reads CASSILTGSTEAFF. The CDR3 bases are TGTGCCAGTAGTATTCTAACGGGGAGCACTGAAGCTTTCTTT. The whole variable domain, filled in from reference TRBV19 and TRBJ1-1, reads DGGITQSPKYLFRKEGQNVTLSCEQNLNHDAMYWYRQDPGQGLRLIYYSQIVNDFQKGDIAEGYSVSREKKESFPLTVTSAQKNPTAFYLCASSILTGSTEAFFGQGTRLTVV.

The V gene is TRBV4-1, the J gene TRBJ1-4, with TRBD1 matching 7 bases. Trimming removed 4 bases from V and 3 bases from J; junction bases left unmatched: 5. The CDR3 has 15 amino acids. Germline V CDR1 and CDR2: MGHRA, YSYEKL. The CDR3 sequence is CASSLMTGSNEKLFF. In DNA form, the CDR3 reads TGCGCCAGCAGCCTGATGACAGGGTCTAATGAAAAACTGTTTTTT.

The chain uses TRBV7-2 and TRBJ2-5, with 14 bases matching TRBD2. From germline, CDR1 is SGHTA and CDR2 FQGNSA. The CDR3 sequence is 18 residues long. V gave up 0 bases and J gave up 4 bases; unmatched junction bases: 7. DNA for the CDR3: TGTGCCAGCAGCTTAGCCGGACTAGCGGGGGGAAGGCGAGAGACCCAGTACTTC. Its protein product is CASSLAGLAGGRRETQYF.

The chain couples TRBV4-1 to TRBJ2-5; 13 positions agree with TRBD2. The CDR3 has 17 amino acids. V was pared by 1 base and J by 4 bases, with 6 bases of the junction left unmatched. CDR1 is MGHRA, CDR2 YSYEKL, per germline. The CDR3 DNA sequence: TGCGCCAGCAGCCAAGGAACTAGCGGGGGGGCAGGAGAGACCCAGTACTTC. Translating gives CASSQGTSGGAGETQYF.

Only one count was recorded for this clonotype. The chain recombines TRBV6-1 with TRBJ1-5; a possible D gene is TRBD1 (6 bases). The CDR3 spans 15 residues. V gave up 4 bases and J gave up 2 bases, with 12 bases separating them. Germline assignment: CDR1 MNHNS and CDR2 SASEGT. DNA of the CDR3: TGTGCCAGCAGTGGAGTCAGGGGCGGCAATCAGCCCCAGCATTTT. Its protein product is CASSGVRGGNQPQHF.

This chain uses TRBV11-2 with TRBJ2-4; tentative D call: TRBD2 (5 bases). The CDR3 extends over 17 amino acids. Germline V gene lookup returns CDR1 SGHAT and CDR2 FQNNGV. V was shortened by 5 bases and J by 13 bases, with 30 bases between the two germline ends. CDR3 coding DNA: TGTGCCAGCAGCCCCGCAGGAGGACCCCGCTCCTACAATGAGCAGTACTTC. Residues: CASSPAGGPRSYNEQYF. Filled out from reference TRBV11-2 and TRBJ2-4, the complete variable domain reads EAGVAQSPRYKIIEKRQSVAFWCNPISGHATLYWYQQILGQGPKLLIQFQNNGVVDDSQLPKDRFSAERLKGVDSTLKIQPAKLEDSAVYLCASSPAGGPRSYNEQYFGAGTRLSVL.

In this sample, this clonotype turned up a few times. This chain links TRBV12-3 or TRBV12-4 with TRBJ2-3; the D gene is possibly TRBD2 (5 bases). The CDR3 is made up of 15 amino acids. The V and J ends lost 2 bases and 2 bases respectively, with 11 bases between them. The CDR3 protein is CASSLTSRPTDTQYF. In DNA form, the CDR3 reads TGTGCCAGCAGTTTAACTAGTCGACCCACAGATACGCAGTATTTT.

The rearrangement uses TRBV20-1 and TRBJ2-3; 13 positions match TRBD2. With V trimmed by 0 bases and J by 7 bases, 4 bases remained unmatched. This CDR3 is 15 amino acids long. In germline, CDR1 is DFQATT, CDR2 SNEGSKA (reference sequence). The CDR3 DNA sequence: TGCAGTGCTAGAGATACTAGCGGGGGGGTAAATACGCAGTATTTT. It encodes CSARDTSGGVNTQYF.

The chain uses TRBV12-3 or TRBV12-4 and TRBJ2-3; D is ambiguous. This CDR3 has 14 amino acids. The V gene lost 4 bases and the J gene lost 1 base, with 9 bases spanning the gap. This CDR3 is CASSSIRGTDTQYF. CDR3 coding DNA: TGTGCCAGCAGTTCTATCCGCGGCACAGATACGCAGTATTTT.

The chain has TRBV12-3 or TRBV12-4 and TRBJ2-3; D not resolved. V gave up 3 bases and J gave up 5 bases, with 21 bases separating them. The CDR3 runs 17 residues. The CDR3 nucleotides read TGTGCCAGCAGTTTTGTCCCCCGGGCCAACGAAAGAGATACGCAGTATTTT. This encodes CASSFVPRANERDTQYF.

The rearrangement uses TRBV4-1 and TRBJ2-3; the match to TRBD1 covers 8 bases. Unmatched junction bases numbered 5, after V lost 1 base and J lost 11 bases. CDR3 length: 13 residues. In germline, CDR1 is MGHRA, CDR2 YSYEKL. The CDR3 protein is CASSQVDRVGQYF. The CDR3 DNA follows: TGCGCCAGCAGCCAAGTGGACAGGGTTGGGCAGTATTTT.

V usage is TRBV4-2 and J usage is TRBJ2-1, with 14 bases that match TRBD2. The V and J ends lost 4 bases and 10 bases, in that order; junction bases with no gene match: 9. Germline V gene sequence: CDR1 LGHNA, CDR2 YNFKEQ. This CDR3 is built from 16 residues. CDR3 loop: CASSPSGLAGVGEQFF. CDR3 bases: TGTGCCAGCAGCCCTTCGGGACTAGCGGGGGTAGGGGAGCAGTTCTTC.

V usage is TRBV7-8 and J usage is TRBJ2-3; 9 nucleotides agree with TRBD1. The V gene's germline CDR1 is SGHVS and CDR2 FQNEAQ. Germline trimming cut 5 bases from V and 4 bases from J; bases unmatched to any gene: 4. This CDR3 comprises 14 residues. CDR3 sequence: CASSRRTGADTQYF. The CDR3 DNA follows: TGTGCCAGCAGCCGCCGGACAGGGGCAGATACGCAGTATTTT. Looking up the rest from reference TRBV7-8 and TRBJ2-3 gives the full variable domain: GAGVSQSPRYKVAKRGQDVALRCDPISGHVSLFWYQQALGQGPEFLTYFQNEAQLDKSGLPSDRFFAERPEGSVSTLKIQRTQQEDSAVYLCASSRRTGADTQYFGPGTRLTVL.

V gene TRBV4-1 combines with J gene TRBJ1-1; no firm D call. Germline loops: CDR1 MGHRA, CDR2 YSYEKL. The CDR3 is 15 residues long. V lost 1 base and J lost 1, with 10 bases in between. The CDR3 nucleotides are TGCGCCAGCAGCCAAGTCCAAAACACGAACACTGAAGCTTTCTTT. This sequence encodes CASSQVQNTNTEAFF.

The gene calls are TRBV6-5 and TRBJ1-6, with D perhaps TRBD1 (6 bases). The germline gives CDR1 MNHEY, CDR2 SVGAGI. V dropped 5 bases and J dropped 11 bases, with 16 bases sitting between them. The CDR3 totals 14 residues. The CDR3 here is CASSEGQGSPPLHF. CDR3 sequence (DNA): TGTGCCAGCAGTGAAGGCCAGGGGTCCCCACCCCTCCACTTT.

The gene calls are TRBV25-1 and TRBJ1-2; TRBD1 might be the D (6 bases). CDR1 MGHDK and CDR2 SYGVNS come from the germline V gene. V gave up 1 base and J gave up 4 bases, with 13 bases separating them. This CDR3 contains 15 residues. The CDR3 reads CASSESGDTIYGYTF. In DNA, the CDR3 is TGTGCCAGCAGTGAATCGGGGGACACCATCTATGGCTACACCTTC.

This chain joins TRBV6-5 and TRBJ1-2; no firm D call. CDR1 is MNHEY and CDR2 is SVGAGI in the germline V gene. The V end lost 6 bases, the J end lost 3 bases, and 17 bases lay between the germline ends. This CDR3 contains 15 residues. Here the CDR3 reads CASSPGSGTHYGYTF. The CDR3 DNA reads TGTGCCAGCAGCCCAGGCTCGGGAACCCACTATGGCTACACCTTC.

The V gene is TRBV2, the J gene TRBJ2-1, with 10 bases aligning to TRBD2. This CDR3 is 17 amino acids long. The trim removed 4 bases at V and 3 bases at J, leaving 9 bases unmatched. Looked up from germline, CDR1 is SNHLY and CDR2 is FYNNEI. This chain's CDR3 is CASSVFGLAGVYNEQFF. CDR3 sequence (DNA): TGTGCCAGCAGTGTTTTCGGGCTAGCGGGAGTCTACAATGAGCAGTTCTTC.

The chain couples TRBV10-2 to TRBJ1-4; 7 positions match TRBD1. With 7 bases clipped from V and 2 bases from J, the junction kept 1 base outside the gene matches. This CDR3 spans 13 amino acids. Germline loops: CDR1 WSHSY, CDR2 SAAADI. CDR3 loop: CASKDRTNEKLFF. The CDR3 bases are TGCGCCAGCAAGGACAGGACTAATGAAAAACTGTTTTTT.